Described below is a single T cell receptor (beta chain) sequence and its context. As yet, its antigen is unknown. This sample is part of a study of siplizumab effects on memory and regulatory T cells. Study-wide points: Apparently key alloresponse contributors, naive T cells also seemed more diverse than memory cells. The study found that siplizumab significantly reduced alloreactive sequences traceable to unstimulated CD4+ memory cells. Naive-or-memory phenotypes were unassignable for roughly 75-96% of proliferating CD4+ or CD8+ clones.

Deletions cut 2 bases from V and 2 bases from J, with 18 bases between. The CDR3 consists of 18 residues. Germline V gene lookup returns CDR1 ENHRY and CDR2 SYGVKD. Assays captured 95,000 to 100,000 TCR templates per sample. Assay used: immunoSEQ multiplex PCR; TCRdb lists only in-frame clones, some missing. The repertoire consists of about 120,000 clones, with 93% occurring once and the leading ten covering around 0.15%. The rearrangement uses TRBV10-3 and TRBJ1-4; no reliable D call. The sequencing sample was made of non-Treg CD4+ T cells sorted from blood. The receptor was isolated from a human donor in good health. The CDR3 DNA sequence: TGTGCCATCAGTGAGAAAAACGCGCTAATCGGGACTAATGAAAAACTGTTTTTT. As protein: CAISEKNALIGTNEKLFF.